Listed below are T cell receptor beta chains from one sample, sequenced in a study of blood T cell repertoires in COVID-19. Data came from immunoSEQ multiplex PCR; TCRdb stores just in-frame clones and leaves some out. Of more than 85,000 clones in the sample, 85% to 95% were seen once. Sequenced sample: peripheral blood. These receptors were collected from a man between 60 and 70 years old with acute or convalescent COVID-19. CDR3s include the opening cysteine and the closing phenylalanine or tryptophan. Each record gives: V gene, clone size, D gene, J gene, CDR3 protein, CDR3 DNA. A D gene is named only where the DNA matches it firmly. A clone size is listed for some rows: how often the clone was seen (once, few, many), or a class if it is expanded.

TRBV7-8,NA,TRBD1,TRBJ1-4,CASSYRGGNEKLFF,TGTGCCAGCAGCTACAGGGGGGGGAATGAAAAACTGTTTTTT
TRBV6-5,NA,TRBD2,TRBJ2-3,CASSYSAGVTDTQYF,TGTGCCAGCAGTTACTCGGCGGGGGTCACAGATACGCAGTATTTT
TRBV12-3/TRBV12-4,few,NA,TRBJ1-2,CASSSQGPMVYTF,TGTGCCAGCAGTTCTCAGGGCCCTATGGTCTACACCTTC
TRBV19,NA,NA,TRBJ1-2,CASRQNSDYGYTF,TGTGCCAGTAGACAGAATTCTGACTATGGCTACACCTTC
TRBV4-2,NA,NA,TRBJ1-2,CASSQEVGSGYTF,TGTGCCAGCAGCCAAGAAGTCGGGTCTGGCTACACCTTC
TRBV19,NA,TRBD2,TRBJ2-2,CASSHQLTTSGRITGELFF,TGTGCCAGTAGTCATCAACTTACGACTAGCGGGAGAATCACCGGGGAGCTGTTTTTT
TRBV30,NA,TRBD1,TRBJ1-2,CAWAQGTVYGYTF,TGTGCCTGGGCACAGGGGACTGTCTATGGCTACACCTTC
TRBV7-2,NA,TRBD1,TRBJ1-1,CASSSPGQTTNTEAFF,TGTGCCAGCAGCTCACCGGGACAGACGACAAACACTGAAGCTTTCTTT
TRBV7-3,once,NA,TRBJ2-5,CASSLNTGETQYF,TGTGCCAGCAGCTTAAATACGGGAGAGACCCAGTACTTC
TRBV18,NA,NA,TRBJ2-2,CASSPPIRQAGELFF,TGTGCCAGCTCACCACCCATTAGGCAGGCCGGGGAGCTGTTTTTT